This T cell receptor beta chain came from a study of T cell repertoires in cytomegalovirus infection. TCRdb passed the reads through MiXCR, listing each CDR3 protein once. The table includes more than 200,000 distinct CDR3 sequences, roughly 9.1% detected once. From germline, CDR1 is SGHAT and CDR2 FQNNGV. J was trimmed by 3 bases and V by 5 bases; bases with no gene match: 7. The CDR3 loop spans 15 amino acids. This clonotype was detected many times. The receptor was isolated from a human donor in good health (CMV status not recorded). Some clones in this sample may be carry-over from other donors' samples. This rearrangement joins TRBV11-2 to TRBJ1-2, with 9 bases identical to TRBD1. What was sequenced was PBMCs. The CDR3 DNA sequence: TGTGCCAGCAGCCTGGGGACAGGGTACGACTATGGCTACACCTTC. Translated: CASSLGTGYDYGYTF.